What follows is one TCR beta chain and its context. The CDR3 runs 14 residues. The V segment lost 8 bases and the J segment 1 base; nucleotides outside the gene matches: 4. CDR1 and CDR2 (germline): MDHEN, SYDVKM. Sequencing used immunoSEQ multiplex PCR; TCRdb keeps in-frame clones, though not all of them. Of around 150,000 clones in the sample, around nine tenths were seen once. The record originates from a study of blood T cell repertoires in COVID-19. This chain uses TRBV28 with TRBJ2-3; 9 bases are shared with TRBD2. The clonotype originates from a woman aged 70-85 years with COVID-19, enrolled during active disease. What was sequenced was peripheral blood. CDR3 amino acids: CASLAGPGTDTQYF. The CDR3 DNA reads TGTGCCAGCCTAGCGGGGCCAGGCACAGATACGCAGTATTTT. Supplemented by reference TRBV28 and TRBJ2-3, the full variable domain reads DVKVTQSSRYLVKRTGEKVFLECVQDMDHENMFWYRQDPGLGLRLIYFSYDVKMKEKGDIPEGYSVSREKKERFSLILESASTNQTSMYLCASLAGPGTDTQYFGPGTRLTVL.